This passage covers 16 T cell receptor beta chains from one sample sequenced in a study of shared T cell receptors in the human thymus. Here immunoSEQ multiplex PCR was the method, and the copy in TCRdb shows in-frame clones only, minus some. The sample gives over 450,000 clones, 75% to 85% of which show up once; 0.013% is in the top ten. These data also featured in a second study, about human thymus T cells.

The sequencing input was thymocytes. All receptors come from a boy younger than two with a congenital heart defect.

This chain uses TRBV28 with TRBJ2-7, with 9 bases lining up with TRBD1. V dropped 6 bases and J dropped 5; count of bases not matched to a gene: 11. Germline lookup yields CDR1 MDHEN and CDR2 SYDVKM. The CDR3 consists of 15 residues. CDR3 residues: CASSRRRDRAHEQYF. As DNA, the CDR3 is TGTGCCAGCAGCCGACGCCGGGACAGGGCCCACGAGCAGTACTTC.

This clone was observed a handful of times. CDR3 amino acids: CATGVDKGATEAFF. CDR3 coding DNA: TGTGCCACCGGCGTTGACAAGGGGGCCACTGAAGCTTTCTTT. V is TRBV15 and J is TRBJ1-1, with TRBD1 matching over 7 bases. Germline assignment: CDR1 LNHNV and CDR2 YYDKDF (reference sequence). J was trimmed by 4 bases and V by 8 bases; bases with no gene match: 10. This CDR3 has 14 amino acids. Together with reference TRBV15 and TRBJ1-1, the CDR3 gives the full variable domain: DAMVIQNPRYQVTQFGKPVTLSCSQTLNHNVMYWYQQKSSQAPKLLFHYYDKDFNNEADTPDNFQSRRPNTSFCFLDIRSPGLGDTAMYLCATGVDKGATEAFFGQGTRLTVV.

This clone was detected a few times. This chain links TRBV5-6 with TRBJ2-7; 7 bases map to TRBD2. Per the germline V gene, CDR1 is SGHDT and CDR2 is YYEEEE. The CDR3 consists of 18 residues. Trimming at V came to 1 base and at J to 2 bases, leaving 15 bases not matched to a gene. The CDR3 coding sequence is TGTGCCAGCAGCTTGCTCCTCGACAACGGGAGGTTACCCTACGAGCAGTACTTC. Amino acid sequence: CASSLLLDNGRLPYEQYF. Full variable domain (missing parts from reference TRBV5-6 and TRBJ2-7): DAGVTQSPTHLIKTRGQQVTLRCSPKSGHDTVSWYQQALGQGPQFIFQYYEEEERQRGNFPDRFSGHQFPNYSSELNVNALLLGDSALYLCASSLLLDNGRLPYEQYFGPGTRLTVT.

A few counts support this clone. The chain carries TRBV6-6 and TRBJ2-1; 11 bases are shared with TRBD2. Germline V gene lookup returns CDR1 MNHNY and CDR2 SVGAGI (reference sequence). Trimming cost V 2 bases and J 7 bases; bases outside gene matches: 4. CDR3 length equals 15 residues. The CDR3 is CASSYVAGGPNEQFF. CDR3 bases: TGTGCCAGCAGTTACGTAGCGGGAGGGCCGAATGAGCAGTTCTTC.

This sequence joins TRBV6-4 and TRBJ2-2; D gene unclear. The CDR3 extends over 14 amino acids. Trimming took 0 bases from V and 5 from J, leaving 7 bases between them. Germline V gene lookup returns CDR1 MRHNA and CDR2 SNTAGT. In DNA, the CDR3 is TGTGCCAGCAGTGACTCACGAGAGACCGGGGAGCTGTTTTTT. It translates to CASSDSRETGELFF.

V usage is TRBV11-2 and J usage is TRBJ2-1, with D unclear. The V gene lost 1 base and the J gene lost 0 bases, with 13 bases spanning the gap. CDR1 and CDR2 from the germline V gene are SGHAT and FQNNGV. The CDR3 loop spans 17 amino acids. As DNA, the CDR3 is TGTGCCAGCAGCTTAGGGCTTTCCCCTAGCTCCTACAATGAGCAGTTCTTC. Protein sequence: CASSLGLSPSSYNEQFF.

The chain is built from TRBV6-1 and TRBJ2-7, with TRBD2 matching 9 bases. The CDR3 is 15 residues long. The germline V gene encodes CDR1 MNHNS and CDR2 SASEGT. V shed 7 bases and J 7 bases; nucleotides not matched to a gene: 14. CDR3 in amino acids: CASTAMAGGPREQYF. The CDR3 DNA is TGTGCCAGCACGGCGATGGCGGGAGGGCCGAGGGAGCAGTACTTC.

The chain is built from TRBV30 and TRBJ2-5, with 11 bases identical to TRBD1. The ends lost 3 bases at V and 5 bases at J; junction bases unmatched: 8. The CDR3 sequence is 15 residues long. Germline values: CDR1 GTSNPN, CDR2 SVGIG (reference sequence). CDR3 sequence reads: CAWRQDRGLGETQYF. For the CDR3, the DNA is TGTGCCTGGAGACAGGACAGGGGGCTAGGGGAGACCCAGTACTTC.

The V and J genes are TRBV29-1 and TRBJ2-3, with 7 positions matching TRBD2. V lost 4 bases and J lost 3; bases outside the gene matches: 1. The CDR3 length is 12 residues. Germline V gene lookup returns CDR1 SQVTM and CDR2 ANQGSEA. CDR3 coding DNA: TGCAGCGTTGGCGGGAGAACAGATACGCAGTATTTT. Residues: CSVGGRTDTQYF.

The chain employs TRBV4-1 and TRBJ2-1; 7 nucleotides match TRBD2. CDR3 length: 17 residues. The J segment lost 4 bases and the V segment lost 1 base, leaving 10 bases of the junction unmatched. Germline V gene lookup returns CDR1 MGHRA and CDR2 YSYEKL. CDR3 bases: TGCGCCAGCAGCCAAGGACAGTCACTAGCGCTTTACAATGAGCAGTTCTTC. It yields the protein CASSQGQSLALYNEQFF.

V usage is TRBV14 and J usage is TRBJ2-7; D possibly corresponds to TRBD1 (5 bases). Between the trimmed V and J ends, which lost 1 base and 0 bases, there was a span of 7 bases. From germline, CDR1 is SGHDN and CDR2 FVKESK. CDR3 length: 14 residues. CDR3 sequence reads: CASSQATASYEQYF. CDR3 DNA sequence: TGTGCCAGCAGCCAAGCGACAGCCTCCTACGAGCAGTACTTC.

The chain recombines TRBV6-1 with TRBJ2-7; D may be TRBD1 (6 bases). V lost 4 bases, J lost 0 bases, and 10 bases lay in between. Germline V lookup: CDR1 MNHNS, CDR2 SASEGT. The CDR3 is made up of 14 amino acids. The CDR3 nucleotides read TGTGCCAGCAGTGGGGGGCCTTCCTCCTACGAGCAGTACTTC. Protein product: CASSGGPSSYEQYF.

This rearrangement joins TRBV18 to TRBJ2-7; the D gene is possibly TRBD2 (6 bases). CDR3 size: 14 residues. Between the trimmed V and J ends, which lost 4 bases and 6 bases, there was a span of 16 bases. Germline V gene sequence: CDR1 KGHSH, CDR2 LQKENI. The DNA of the CDR3 is TGTGCCAGCTCACAGGCCCCGGAGGGCTGCGAGCAGTACTTC. This translates into CASSQAPEGCEQYF.

V and J are TRBV28 and TRBJ2-7, with D hard to call. Germline-derived CDR1 and CDR2 are MDHEN and SYDVKM. The CDR3 contains 12 residues. Deletions cut 4 bases from V and 3 bases from J, with 7 bases between. The CDR3 region is CASSSSSYEQYF. The CDR3 DNA reads TGTGCCAGCAGTTCCTCCAGCTACGAGCAGTACTTC.

The chain links TRBV4-2 to TRBJ2-7; TRBD2 matches at 16 bases. The CDR3 has 14 amino acids. V lost 1 base and J lost 12; bases outside the gene matches: 3. Germline V lookup: CDR1 LGHNA, CDR2 YNFKEQ. CDR3 in DNA: TGTGCCAGCAGCCAAGTGGGACTAGCGGGAGGGACGTACTTC. Protein product: CASSQVGLAGGTYF.

This clone showed up just a few times. DNA of the CDR3: TGCGCCAGCAGCCTATCACAGGGGACAGATACGCAGTATTTT. Its translation: CASSLSQGTDTQYF. The chain combines TRBV4-1 with TRBJ2-3, with 7 bases identical to TRBD1. Germline CDR1 and CDR2: MGHRA and YSYEKL. V shed 4 bases and J 3 bases; nucleotides not matched to a gene: 4. This CDR3 contains 14 residues.